The rows below give T cell receptor beta chains drawn from one sample of a study of blood T cell repertoires in COVID-19. Profiled with immunoSEQ multiplex PCR; TCRdb holds only in-frame clones, not every one. In the table there are around 94,000 clones, over 85% of which are singletons. Sequences were obtained from peripheral blood. These receptors came from a woman aged 45-65 years with COVID-19, enrolled during active disease. Each CDR3 is given with its conserved first and last residue. D genes are given only for firm matches. A clone size is listed for some rows: how often the clone was seen (once, few, many), or a class if it is expanded.

TRBV6-5	TRBJ1-3	NA	NA	CASSYGRAPGNTIYF	TGTGCCAGCAGTTACGGGAGGGCCCCTGGAAACACCATATATTTT
TRBV19	TRBJ1-1	NA	NA	CASSRGWVSTEAFF	TGTGCCAGTAGCAGGGGTTGGGTGAGCACTGAAGCTTTCTTT
TRBV30	TRBJ1-1	NA	NA	CAWSEGGVEAFF	TGTGCCTGGAGTGAGGGAGGTGTCGAAGCTTTCTTT
TRBV2	TRBJ2-5	NA	TRBD2	CASRLLAGGETQYF	TGTGCCAGCAGATTACTAGCGGGGGGAGAGACCCAGTACTTC
TRBV20-1	TRBJ1-2	NA	NA	CSASTRTRGNYGYTF	TGCAGTGCTAGTACGAGGACAAGGGGAAACTATGGCTACACCTTC
TRBV5-4	TRBJ2-4	NA	TRBD1	CASSQWGQGHIQYF	TGTGCCAGCAGTCAGTGGGGACAGGGACACATTCAGTACTTC
TRBV5-4	TRBJ2-2	NA	TRBD2	CASSFIAGARPNTGELFF	TGTGCCAGCAGCTTCATAGCGGGGGCCCGCCCGAACACCGGGGAGCTGTTTTTT
TRBV6-7	TRBJ1-6	NA	TRBD1	CAILTGESFYNSPLHF	TGTGCCATCCTTACAGGGGAGTCGTTCTATAATTCACCCCTCCACTTT
TRBV2	TRBJ1-2	NA	TRBD1	CASSEALPGGGYGYTF	TGTGCCAGCAGTGAAGCGCTTCCAGGGGGCGGCTATGGCTACACCTTC
TRBV27	TRBJ2-7	NA	TRBD1	CASSLDRVSEQYF	TGTGCCAGCAGTTTGGACAGGGTGTCCGAGCAGTACTTC
TRBV5-4	TRBJ1-6	few	TRBD1	CASSLRQGASYNSPLHF	TGTGCCAGCAGCTTAAGGCAGGGGGCCTCCTATAATTCACCCCTCCACTTT
TRBV6-5	TRBJ1-5	NA	NA	CASMPGGSNQPQHF	TGTGCCAGCATGCCCGGGGGTAGCAATCAGCCCCAGCATTTT
TRBV5-1	TRBJ2-3	NA	TRBD1	CASSGTGGSDTQYF	TGCGCCAGCAGCGGGACAGGGGGTTCAGATACGCAGTATTTT
TRBV7-3	TRBJ2-3	NA	TRBD2	CASSERGVQDTQYF	TGTGCCAGCAGCGAGCGGGGGGTGCAAGATACGCAGTATTTT
TRBV5-1	TRBJ2-3	NA	TRBD1	CASSRSGQGARDTQYF	TGCGCCAGCAGCCGGTCGGGACAGGGGGCAAGAGATACGCAGTATTTT
TRBV2	TRBJ1-1	NA	TRBD1	CASSAGQLNTEAFF	TGTGCCAGCAGTGCGGGACAGTTGAACACTGAAGCTTTCTTT
TRBV28	TRBJ1-2	NA	NA	CASTADSNYGYTF	TGTGCCAGCACCGCCGACAGTAACTATGGCTACACCTTC
TRBV7-8	TRBJ2-2	NA	TRBD2	CASSLVRLAGGNTGELFF	TGTGCCAGCAGCTTAGTCAGGCTAGCGGGGGGAAACACCGGGGAGCTGTTTTTT
TRBV28	TRBJ1-1	NA	NA	CASSFPRTWNTEAFF	TGTGCCAGCAGTTTCCCTCGGACTTGGAACACTGAAGCTTTCTTT
TRBV25-1	TRBJ2-1	once	TRBD1	CASSARQGPVNEQFF	TGTGCCAGCAGTGCCCGACAGGGACCAGTCAATGAGCAGTTCTTC
TRBV10-3	TRBJ1-2	NA	NA	CAISESMDSTTYGYTF	TGTGCCATCAGTGAGTCGATGGACAGCACTACCTATGGCTACACCTTC
TRBV11-2	TRBJ1-1	NA	NA	CASTRPGQTLNTEAFF	TGTGCCAGCACCCGTCCAGGCCAGACCCTTAACACTGAAGCTTTCTTT
TRBV19	TRBJ2-2	NA	NA	CASSTGTGELFF	TGTGCCAGTAGTACAGGGACCGGGGAGCTGTTTTTT
TRBV19	TRBJ2-6	NA	NA	CASSIGRISGANVLTF	TGTGCCAGTAGTATAGGGAGGATCTCTGGGGCCAACGTCCTGACTTTC
TRBV4-3	TRBJ1-1	NA	TRBD1	CASSPTTGGANTEAFF	TGCGCCAGCAGCCCTACTACAGGGGGCGCGAACACTGAAGCTTTCTTT
TRBV19	TRBJ1-2	NA	NA	CASSRRVNDYGYTF	TGTGCCAGTAGTCGGAGGGTGAATGACTATGGCTACACCTTC
TRBV2	TRBJ1-1	once	TRBD1	CASGRQGNTEAFF	TGTGCCAGCGGAAGACAGGGGAACACTGAAGCTTTCTTT
TRBV5-1	TRBJ1-5	NA	NA	CASSLTAGNQPQHF	TGCGCCAGCAGCTTGACAGCTGGCAATCAGCCCCAGCATTTT
TRBV27	TRBJ1-6	NA	NA	CASSLSREINSPLHF	TGTGCCAGCAGTTTATCGAGGGAGATAAATTCACCCCTCCACTTT